The 30 T cell receptor beta chains below were found in one sample sequenced in a study of T cells in localized non-small cell lung cancer. Sequencing was performed with immunoSEQ multiplex PCR; in TCRdb, only in-frame clones are kept and a portion is missing. Of fewer than 40,000 clones detected, approximately 84% appear once; the ten largest clones hold around 4%. The sequenced sample was peripheral blood, obtained before any cancer treatment. Receptors originate from a male donor aged 60 or over with stage III lung adenocarcinoma.

Notes on this clone: The same CDR3 arises from other DNA sequences in this sample as well. The V and J genes are TRBV5-6 and TRBJ1-1; no clear D. The CDR3 loop spans 14 amino acids. Germline CDR1 reads SGHDT; CDR2 reads YYEEEE. Trimming removed 0 bases from V and 0 bases from J, with 6 bases in between. CDR3 amino acids: CASSLGQVNTEAFF. The DNA for the CDR3 is TGTGCCAGCAGCTTGGGACAAGTGAACACTGAAGCTTTCTTT.

The chain uses TRBV7-2 and TRBJ2-1; D remains unclear. Trimming cost V 3 bases and J 6 bases, with 9 bases left between them. The germline V gene has CDR1 SGHTA and CDR2 FQGNSA. This CDR3 comprises 13 residues. The CDR3 DNA is TGTGCCAGCAGCTTCGCTTGGGGCAATGAGCAGTTCTTC. Its protein product is CASSFAWGNEQFF.

This clone was seen just once. The chain is built from TRBV7-6 and TRBJ2-2; 8 bases are shared with TRBD1. The length of the CDR3 is 16 residues. V was clipped by 4 bases and J by 5 bases; unmatched bases: 9. From germline, CDR1 is SGHVS and CDR2 FNYEAQ. CDR3 nucleotide sequence: TGTGCCAGCAGCTCCCAGGGGGCGGTTCTGACCGGGGAGCTGTTTTTT. Its protein is CASSSQGAVLTGELFF.

In its sample, this clone was seen once. This chain joins TRBV5-4 and TRBJ2-7, with D perhaps matching TRBD1 or TRBD2 (5 bases each). The CDR3 spans 15 residues. The germline CDR1 and CDR2 sequences are SGHNT and YYREEE (reference sequence). V was clipped by 3 bases and J by 6 bases, with 19 bases between them. The CDR3 DNA follows: TGTGCCAGCAGCTCCGCCCACGAGGGGACGACCGAGCAGTACTTC. Protein product: CASSSAHEGTTEQYF.

This chain joins TRBV2 and TRBJ2-1; D ambiguous. Germline V lookup: CDR1 SNHLY, CDR2 FYNNEI. The length of the CDR3 is 12 residues. V lost 6 bases, J lost 6 bases, and 9 bases lay in between. The CDR3 here is CASRLGLNEQFF. CDR3 sequence (DNA): TGTGCCAGCAGGCTAGGCCTCAATGAGCAGTTCTTC.

This sequence joins TRBV7-3 and TRBJ2-2; possibly TRBD2 for D (7 bases). The CDR3 length is 16 residues. Trimming shortened V by 5 bases and J by 4 bases, and 17 bases separated the two germline ends. In germline, CDR1 is SGHTA, CDR2 FQGTGA. The CDR3 DNA is TGTGCCAGCAGCCAGGGGAGGGGGTCCGTCACCGGGGAGCTGTTTTTT. This encodes CASSQGRGSVTGELFF.

The rearrangement joins TRBV14 to TRBJ1-1; the D is unclear. The V end lost 2 bases, the J end lost 0 bases, and 4 bases lay between the germline ends. Germline values: CDR1 SGHDN, CDR2 FVKESK. The CDR3 is 13 residues long. Written as DNA, the CDR3 is TGTGCCAGCAGCCAATGGGTGAACACTGAAGCTTTCTTT. Protein product: CASSQWVNTEAFF.

V gene TRBV27 combines with J gene TRBJ2-1; 7 nucleotides match TRBD1. Germline V gene sequence: CDR1 MNHEY, CDR2 SMNVEV (reference sequence). This CDR3 is built from 18 residues. V gave up 0 bases and J gave up 7 bases; unmatched junction bases: 15. CDR3 sequence: CASSLSPGTQGVANEQFF. CDR3 DNA sequence: TGTGCCAGCAGTTTATCCCCCGGCACCCAGGGGGTGGCAAATGAGCAGTTCTTC.

Written as DNA, the CDR3 is TGTGCCAGCAGTTACGGGGGGGCAGATACGCAGTATTTT. It specifies CASSYGGADTQYF. The chain has TRBV6-5 and TRBJ2-3; 7 nucleotides match TRBD2. The germline V gene encodes CDR1 MNHEY and CDR2 SVGAGI. This CDR3 is 13 amino acids long. Trimming at V came to 2 bases and at J to 4 bases, leaving 0 bases not matched to a gene.

DNA for the CDR3: TGTGCCAGCAGTTGGGACAGGTCCGAGCAGTACTTC. This gives the protein CASSWDRSEQYF. This chain links TRBV2 with TRBJ2-7; 8 bases line up with TRBD1. Trimming at V came to 5 bases and at J to 6 bases, leaving 3 bases not matched to a gene. This CDR3 contains 12 residues. Germline V gene data show CDR1 as SNHLY and CDR2 as FYNNEI.

J is TRBJ1-2 and V is TRBV20-1; D gene unclear. Deletions cut 1 base from V and 3 bases from J, with 3 bases between. Germline V lookup: CDR1 DFQATT, CDR2 SNEGSKA (reference sequence). CDR3 length: 11 amino acids. The CDR3 region is CSARADYGYTF. The CDR3 region has the DNA TGCAGTGCTAGAGCAGACTATGGCTACACCTTC.

The CDR3 bases are TGTGCCAGCTTCTTGTCGGGGGGCGCCGGCCAGACCCAGTACTTC. The encoded protein is CASFLSGGAGQTQYF. The chain joins TRBV2 to TRBJ2-5, with a possible D match to TRBD2 (7 bases). With 8 bases removed from V and 6 bases from J, the gap between germline ends came to 22 bases. The germline CDR1 and CDR2 sequences are SNHLY and FYNNEI. The CDR3 is 15 residues long.

The V and J genes are TRBV9 and TRBJ1-5; D not certain. Germline CDR1 is SGDLS and CDR2 is YYNGEE. The CDR3 sequence is 14 residues long. The V end was cut by 0 bases, the J end by 7 bases, with 11 bases between. DNA for the CDR3: TGTGCCAGCAGCGTAGATGGTGAGGTACAGCCCCAGCATTTT. This translates into CASSVDGEVQPQHF. The whole variable domain, remainder taken from reference TRBV9 and TRBJ1-5, is DSGVTQTPKHLITATGQRVTLRCSPRSGDLSVYWYQQSLDQGLQFLIQYYNGEERAKGNILERFSAQQFPDLHSELNLSSLELGDSALYFCASSVDGEVQPQHFGDGTRLSIL.

The gene calls are TRBV5-4 and TRBJ1-4, with 7 bases aligning to TRBD1. Germline CDR1 SGHNT, CDR2 YYREEE (reference sequence). The CDR3 contains 15 residues. V lost 4 bases to trimming and J lost 0 bases; unmatched junction nucleotides: 3. This chain's CDR3 is CASSLTGTTNEKLFF. DNA for the CDR3: TGTGCCAGCAGCCTGACAGGGACAACTAATGAAAAACTGTTTTTT.

This chain uses TRBV7-8 with TRBJ1-1; D gene unclear. V was shortened by 2 bases and J by 0 bases, with 16 bases between the two germline ends. The CDR3 length is 17 residues. Germline-derived CDR1 and CDR2 are SGHVS and FQNEAQ. CDR3 coding DNA: TGTGCCAGCAGCTTACTCCAAGCAGCAAATATGAACACTGAAGCTTTCTTT. Translation: CASSLLQAANMNTEAFF.

V is TRBV6-1 and J is TRBJ1-1; D is unclear. Trimming took off 1 base at V and 7 bases at J, with 7 bases between the two ends. In germline, CDR1 is MNHNS, CDR2 SASEGT. CDR3 length: 12 residues. As DNA, the CDR3 is TGTGCCAGCAGTGAAGAGAGATTTGAAGCTTTCTTT. Amino acids: CASSEERFEAFF.

The V gene is TRBV28, the J gene TRBJ2-7; 9 bases fit TRBD1. The V gene end was trimmed by 5 bases and the J gene end by 4 bases; junction bases not matched to a gene: 6. From germline, CDR1 is MDHEN and CDR2 SYDVKM. This CDR3 has 14 residues. The DNA of the CDR3 is TGTGCCAGCAGTGCCGGGACAGGGCAATACGAGCAGTACTTC. Translating it yields CASSAGTGQYEQYF.

There are a few counts of this clone. The chain couples TRBV19 to TRBJ1-6; D is unclear. This CDR3 comprises 15 residues. The V end lost 9 bases, the J end lost 0 bases, and 12 bases lay between the germline ends. Germline CDR1 is LNHDA and CDR2 is SQIVND (reference sequence). DNA for the CDR3: TGTGCCAGCGGCACAGAAAGCTCCTATAATTCACCCCTCCACTTT. Translating gives CASGTESSYNSPLHF. Drawing the rest from reference TRBV19 and TRBJ1-6, the complete variable domain is DGGITQSPKYLFRKEGQNVTLSCEQNLNHDAMYWYRQDPGQGLRLIYYSQIVNDFQKGDIAEGYSVSREKKESFPLTVTSAQKNPTAFYLCASGTESSYNSPLHFGNGTRLTVT.

This clone qualifies as medium-sized. This chain joins TRBV9 and TRBJ1-6; D ambiguous. Germline CDR1 and CDR2: SGDLS and YYNGEE. The V end lost 1 base, the J end lost 5 bases, and 13 bases lay between the germline ends. The CDR3 is 16 amino acids. CDR3 sequence reads: CASSVSYGAHNSPLHF. The CDR3 DNA follows: TGTGCCAGCAGCGTATCCTACGGAGCGCATAATTCACCCCTCCACTTT. Together with reference TRBV9 and TRBJ1-6, the CDR3 gives the full variable domain: DSGVTQTPKHLITATGQRVTLRCSPRSGDLSVYWYQQSLDQGLQFLIQYYNGEERAKGNILERFSAQQFPDLHSELNLSSLELGDSALYFCASSVSYGAHNSPLHFGNGTRLTVT.

The gene calls are TRBV19 and TRBJ2-1; 10 bases are shared with TRBD2. The CDR3 runs 16 residues. V shed 7 bases, J shed 3 bases, and the junction held 9 bases outside the gene matches. Germline lookup yields CDR1 LNHDA and CDR2 SQIVND (reference sequence). This CDR3 is CASMGRRTSGYNEQFF. Here the CDR3 DNA reads TGTGCCAGTATGGGACGGAGGACTAGCGGCTACAATGAGCAGTTCTTC.

DNA for the CDR3: TGTGCCAGTGAAGACGTGGGCGGCACTGAAGCTTTCTTT. It specifies CASEDVGGTEAFF. The chain carries TRBV19 and TRBJ1-1; D not certain. The CDR3 contains 13 residues. The V gene's germline CDR1 is LNHDA and CDR2 SQIVND (reference sequence). Trimming pared 8 bases from V and 4 bases from J, leaving 14 bases between.

The chain couples TRBV15 to TRBJ2-3; D gene ambiguous. Deletions cut 0 bases from V and 1 base from J, with 17 bases between. The CDR3 is made up of 18 amino acids. Germline loops: CDR1 LNHNV, CDR2 YYDKDF (reference sequence). Written as DNA, the CDR3 is TGTGCCACCAGCAGAGATTATCCCGATGGCGGTGGCACAGATACGCAGTATTTT. It yields the protein CATSRDYPDGGGTDTQYF.

The chain has TRBV5-4 and TRBJ2-1; 11 positions agree with TRBD2. The CDR3 has 14 amino acids. The junction had 4 bases not matched to a gene; V was cut back by 5 bases and J by 6 bases. Per the germline V gene, CDR1 is SGHNT and CDR2 is YYREEE (reference sequence). The CDR3 reads CASSSGGAANEQFF. For the CDR3, the DNA is TGTGCCAGCAGTAGCGGGGGGGCGGCCAATGAGCAGTTCTTC.

The chain carries TRBV29-1 and TRBJ2-1; the D gene could be TRBD1 or TRBD2 (5 bases each). CDR3 length equals 14 residues. The germline gives CDR1 SQVTM, CDR2 ANQGSEA. With 7 bases removed from V and 8 bases from J, the gap between germline ends came to 21 bases. The CDR3 bases are TGCAGCGCGGATGCGACGGGGCTTCGTGATGAGCAGTTCTTC. Its translation is CSADATGLRDEQFF.

CDR3: CASSVGIGGNTDTQYF. The CDR3 bases are TGTGCCAGCAGCGTAGGTATCGGGGGGAATACAGATACGCAGTATTTT. The chain recombines TRBV9 with TRBJ2-3, with TRBD2 matching over 7 bases. With V trimmed by 0 bases and J by 3 bases, 7 bases remained unmatched. The CDR3 is made up of 16 amino acids. Per the germline V gene, CDR1 is SGDLS and CDR2 is YYNGEE.

The gene calls are TRBV5-6 and TRBJ1-2; D might be TRBD1 (6 bases). Germline CDR1 is SGHDT and CDR2 is YYEEEE. The CDR3 runs to 14 residues. Trimming shortened V by 4 bases and J by 2 bases, and 12 bases separated the two germline ends. CDR3 amino acids: CASSTEQGNYGYTF. CDR3 DNA sequence: TGTGCCAGCAGCACAGAACAGGGAAACTATGGCTACACCTTC.

This chain connects TRBV6-1 to TRBJ1-3, with D tentatively TRBD1 (5 bases). Germline assignment: CDR1 MNHNS and CDR2 SASEGT. The CDR3 is 15 residues long. Trimming stripped 2 bases from V and 2 bases from J, with 10 bases between. The CDR3 DNA sequence: TGTGCCAGCAGTGAACACGTAGGGGCTGGAAACACCATATATTTT. It codes for CASSEHVGAGNTIYF.

This chain joins TRBV6-5 and TRBJ2-1, with 9 bases matching TRBD2. V gave up 6 bases and J gave up 3 bases; unmatched junction bases: 6. Germline lookup yields CDR1 MNHEY and CDR2 SVGAGI. The CDR3 extends over 15 amino acids. The CDR3 coding sequence is TGTGCCAGCAGCCCCAGCGGGGGGAACTACAATGAGCAGTTCTTC. It translates to CASSPSGGNYNEQFF.

The chain uses TRBV21-1 and TRBJ1-1; whether TRBD1, the table's D call, matches the DNA was not checked. TRBV21-1 is listed as a pseudogene. The CDR3 consists of 18 residues. CDR3 region: CASSTYSRDRVGDTEAFF. DNA of the CDR3: TGTGCCAGCAGCACCTACAGCCGGGACAGGGTTGGGGACACTGAAGCTTTCTTT.

The chain uses TRBV9 and TRBJ2-1; D not resolved. Per germline, CDR1 SGDLS and CDR2 YYNGEE. CDR3 size: 12 residues. Trimming stripped 2 bases from V and 7 bases from J, with 7 bases between. The DNA for the CDR3 is TGTGCCAGCAGCGTGCTTGCGAATGAGCAGTTCTTC. Translation: CASSVLANEQFF.